The 28 T cell receptor beta chains reported below all come from one sample, sequenced in a study of blood T cells in healthy people across ages. Through a sample-barcoded 5' primer and a J-beta primer mix, a second PCR was run for about 6 to 12 cycles. Via MiXCR, TCRdb re-called the 5' RACE reads, giving one row per CDR3 protein. The sample includes 550,000 to 600,000 distinct CDR3 sequences, about 25% of them seen just once. Sequenced material: blood. These TCRs come from a woman between 65 and 79 years old in good health.

The rearrangement uses TRBV12-5 and TRBJ2-1, with a possible D match to TRBD2 (6 bases). Germline V gene data show CDR1 as LGHNT and CDR2 as FRNRAP. Trimming took 5 bases from V and 0 from J, leaving 17 bases between them. This CDR3 is 17 amino acids long. Here the CDR3 DNA reads TGTGCTAGTGGTCGAGGGAGGCAGGCCAGCTCCTACAATGAGCAGTTCTTC. Translated: CASGRGRQASSYNEQFF.

The chain has TRBV7-2 and TRBJ2-1; D possibly corresponds to TRBD2 (7 bases). The germline V and J ends were trimmed by 0 bases and 7 bases, with 19 bases remaining between them. The length of the CDR3 is 17 residues. Per germline, CDR1 SGHTA and CDR2 FQGNSA. CDR3 protein: CASSLAPLRKGGNEQFF. CDR3 DNA sequence: TGTGCCAGCAGCTTAGCCCCTCTGCGGAAGGGGGGGAATGAGCAGTTCTTC.

The genes are TRBV7-2 and TRBJ2-5; D unresolved. The J call may be incorrect, as the DNA end agrees better with TRBJ2-7. Germline loops: CDR1 SGHTA, CDR2 FQGNSA. The CDR3 is 15 amino acids. The CDR3 spells CASSLAGKPTYEQYF. CDR3 nucleotides: TGTGCCAGCAGCTTGGCTGGGAAGCCTACCTACGAGCAGTACTTC.

The V gene is TRBV7-9, the J gene TRBJ1-5; D perhaps matches TRBD1 (6 bases). The CDR3 spans 14 residues. V was shortened by 5 bases and J by 6 bases, with 14 bases between the two germline ends. In germline, CDR1 is SEHNR, CDR2 FQNEAQ (reference sequence). The CDR3 DNA reads as TGTGCCAGCAGCCCATCAGGGGCGGGTCAGCCCCAGCATTTT. Its protein is CASSPSGAGQPQHF. The full variable domain, completed using reference TRBV7-9 and TRBJ1-5, is DTGVSQNPRHKITKRGQNVTFRCDPISEHNRLYWYRQTLGQGPEFLTYFQNEAQLEKSRLLSDRFSAERPKGSFSTLEIQRTEQGDSAMYLCASSPSGAGQPQHFGDGTRLSIL.

This chain uses TRBV3-1 with TRBJ1-1; possibly TRBD1 for D (5 bases). The ends were cut back, 4 bases at V and 6 bases at J, with 15 bases in the middle. CDR1 is LGHDT and CDR2 is YNNKEL in the germline V gene (reference sequence). The CDR3 is 14 residues long. This chain's CDR3 is CASSLVGGSAEAFF. Here the CDR3 DNA reads TGTGCCAGCAGCCTCGTCGGGGGATCGGCTGAAGCTTTCTTT.

This clonotype was detected only a few times. One junction end disagrees with the germline gene, perhaps due to a read error. The V gene is TRBV20-1, the J gene TRBJ2-5; the D is unclear. Germline loops: CDR1 DFQATT, CDR2 SNEGSKA (reference sequence). The CDR3 totals 14 residues. CDR3 residues: CSARDAGRQETQYF. DNA for the CDR3: TGCAGTGCCAGAGATGCCGGCAGGCAAGAGACCCAGTACTTC.

V usage is TRBV5-6 and J usage is TRBJ1-4; TRBD1 might be the D (5 bases). CDR3 length: 15 amino acids. The V and J ends lost 4 bases and 5 bases respectively, with 15 bases between them. Germline V gives CDR1 SGHDT, CDR2 YYEEEE. The CDR3 region is CASSLRRGVNEKLFF. As DNA, the CDR3 is TGTGCCAGCAGCCTGAGACGGGGGGTAAATGAAAAACTGTTTTTT.

In its sample, this clonotype was seen a few times. V is TRBV12-3 or TRBV12-4 and J is TRBJ1-2; 8 bases match TRBD1. This CDR3 contains 16 residues. The V gene end was trimmed by 4 bases and the J gene end by 2 bases; junction bases not matched to a gene: 9. CDR3 DNA: TGTGCCAGCAGTTCTCAGACAGGGGCCGCCAACTATGGCTACACCTTC. Its translation: CASSSQTGAANYGYTF.

The V gene is TRBV29-1, the J gene TRBJ1-1; no clear D gene. The CDR3 contains 14 residues. CDR1 and CDR2 from the germline V gene are SQVTM and ANQGSEA. V was shortened by 2 bases and J by 2 bases, with 12 bases between the two germline ends. CDR3 sequence reads: CSVELTSLNTEAFF. DNA for the CDR3: TGCAGCGTTGAACTGACAAGCCTTAACACTGAAGCTTTCTTT.

This chain uses TRBV4-1 with TRBJ2-1; perhaps TRBD2 as D (5 bases). This CDR3 is built from 14 residues. Per germline, CDR1 MGHRA and CDR2 YSYEKL. V shed 4 bases and J shed 8 bases, with 15 bases lying between them. The DNA for the CDR3 is TGCGCCAGCAGCCGAGACCTGGGAGTATATGAGCAGTTCTTC. Protein product: CASSRDLGVYEQFF.

The chain combines TRBV14 with TRBJ2-1; 10 bases map to TRBD2. CDR3 size: 20 residues. The germline gives CDR1 SGHDN, CDR2 FVKESK. V trimming: 7 bases; J trimming: 0 bases; junction bases outside the gene matches: 18. The CDR3 DNA sequence: TGTGCCAGCAACCCTAGTAGTGGGCTAGCGGGGGACCGCTCCTACAATGAGCAGTTCTTC. This gives the protein CASNPSSGLAGDRSYNEQFF.

The chain recombines TRBV21-1 with TRBJ2-5; the table's D call TRBD1 went unverified against the DNA. TRBV21-1 is flagged as a pseudogene. The CDR3 sequence is 16 residues long. CDR3 coding DNA: TGTGCCAGCAGCCCCATCCTTCCTCAGGGGAGAGAGACCCAGTACTTC. This translates into CASSPILPQGRETQYF.

The chain has TRBV5-1 and TRBJ2-3, with 9 bases lining up with TRBD1. Germline V gene data show CDR1 as SGHRS and CDR2 as YFSETQ. The CDR3 totals 16 residues. With V trimmed by 0 bases and J by 6 bases, 8 bases remained unmatched. Here the CDR3 DNA reads TGCGCCAGCAGCTTGGCGGGACAGGGTCCGGGGGATACGCAGTATTTT. It specifies CASSLAGQGPGDTQYF.

This clonotype has only a few counts. V gene TRBV7-2 combines with J gene TRBJ2-7; TRBD2 agrees at 7 bases. V trimming: 2 bases; J trimming: 2 bases; junction bases outside the gene matches: 6. This CDR3 comprises 15 residues. Germline V lookup: CDR1 SGHTA, CDR2 FQGNSA. The CDR3 reads CASSLSSGLTYEQYF. The DNA of the CDR3 is TGTGCCAGCAGCTTAAGTAGCGGGCTAACCTACGAGCAGTACTTC.

This clonotype appeared a few times. The chain combines TRBV12-3 or TRBV12-4 with TRBJ2-7, with 7 bases lining up with TRBD1. Unmatched junction bases numbered 8, after V lost 6 bases and J lost 0 bases. The CDR3 is 15 amino acids. The CDR3 nucleotides are TGTGCCAGCAGCCCACCAGGGGGAGTCTCCTACGAGCAGTACTTC. Translation gives CASSPPGGVSYEQYF.

This clonotype was picked up a small number of times. V usage is TRBV29-1 and J usage is TRBJ1-1; the match to TRBD1 covers 11 bases. The CDR3 extends over 13 amino acids. The germline gives CDR1 SQVTM, CDR2 ANQGSEA. The trim removed 5 bases at V and 6 bases at J, leaving 5 bases unmatched. In DNA form, the CDR3 reads TGCAGCGTTCAACGGGACAGGGGGGCTGAAGCTTTCTTT. It is translated as CSVQRDRGAEAFF. The full variable domain, completed using reference TRBV29-1 and TRBJ1-1, is SAVISQKPSRDICQRGTSLTIQCQVDSQVTMMFWYRQQPGQSLTLIATANQGSEATYESGFVIDKFPISRPNLTFSTLTVSNMSPEDSSIYLCSVQRDRGAEAFFGQGTRLTVV.

This clonotype has just a few counts. The junction departs from germline at one end; a sequencing error may be responsible. The chain recombines TRBV5-1 with TRBJ2-5, with 9 bases lining up with TRBD1. CDR3 length: 14 amino acids. Germline CDR1 SGHRS, CDR2 YFSETQ. The CDR3 here is CAGSLGQGQETQYF. The DNA for the CDR3 is TGCGCCGGCAGCTTGGGACAGGGTCAAGAGACCCAGTACTTC. The full variable domain, rest sourced from reference TRBV5-1 and TRBJ2-5, is KAGVTQTPRYLIKTRGQQVTLSCSPISGHRSVSWYQQTPGQGLQFLFEYFSETQRNKGNFPGRFSGRQFSNSRSEMNVSTLELGDSALYLCAGSLGQGQETQYFGPGTRLLVL.

The genes are TRBV28 and TRBJ2-7; TRBD1 matches at 11 bases. The CDR3 covers 12 residues. The trim removed 4 bases at V and 9 bases at J, leaving 2 bases unmatched. Germline V lookup: CDR1 MDHEN, CDR2 SYDVKM. In DNA form, the CDR3 reads TGTGCCAGCAGTTCTGGGACAGGGGGGCAGTACTTC. This translates into CASSSGTGGQYF.

The chain combines TRBV12-3 or TRBV12-4 with TRBJ2-6; no firm D call. The CDR3 is 15 residues long. With 7 bases removed from V and 0 bases from J, the gap between germline ends came to 10 bases. This CDR3 is CASILFPSGANVLTF. The DNA for the CDR3 is TGTGCCAGCATTCTTTTCCCCTCTGGGGCCAACGTCCTGACTTTC.

This chain connects TRBV12-3 or TRBV12-4 to TRBJ1-2, with TRBD1 matching 7 bases. The CDR3 consists of 15 residues. Unmatched junction bases numbered 9, after V lost 6 bases and J lost 2 bases. CDR3 residues: CASSVSGQPNYGYTF. In DNA, the CDR3 is TGTGCCAGCAGCGTCTCGGGACAGCCAAACTATGGCTACACCTTC.

The J gene is TRBJ1-6, the V gene TRBV10-3, with a weak D call TRBD1 (5 bases). The CDR3 consists of 14 residues. Per germline, CDR1 ENHRY and CDR2 SYGVKD. V lost 3 bases and J 2 bases, leaving 5 bases between the germline ends. CDR3 nucleotides: TGTGCCATCAGTGAAGGGGCCTATAATTCACCCCTCCACTTT. Translation: CAISEGAYNSPLHF.

The chain couples TRBV18 to TRBJ2-3; D perhaps matches TRBD1 (5 bases). Trimming took off 6 bases at V and 0 bases at J, with 13 bases between the two ends. CDR1 and CDR2 (germline): KGHSH, LQKENI. This CDR3 contains 15 residues. The CDR3 sequence: CASSPQGASTDTQYF. Here the CDR3 DNA reads TGTGCCAGCTCGCCCCAAGGGGCCAGCACAGATACGCAGTATTTT.

The rearrangement uses TRBV9 and TRBJ2-5; the D is unclear. V was pared by 3 bases and J by 11 bases, with 23 bases between. CDR3 length: 15 amino acids. Germline-derived CDR1 and CDR2 are SGDLS and YYNGEE. CDR3 residues: CASSAHKADFEEQYF. The CDR3 bases are TGTGCCAGCAGCGCCCACAAGGCCGATTTTGAGGAGCAGTACTTC.

The chain combines TRBV27 with TRBJ1-6; tentatively, D is TRBD1 (6 bases). V was pared by 10 bases and J by 7 bases, with 14 bases between. This CDR3 has 13 residues. Looked up from germline, CDR1 is MNHEY and CDR2 is SMNVEV (reference sequence). CDR3: CATLGQGNSPLHF. CDR3 sequence (DNA): TGTGCCACCTTGGGTCAGGGGAATTCACCCCTCCACTTT.

CDR3 protein: CASGWGQGFSTDTQYF. In DNA, the CDR3 is TGCGCCAGCGGCTGGGGACAGGGCTTCAGCACAGATACGCAGTATTTT. The chain is built from TRBV5-1 and TRBJ2-3; 9 nucleotides match TRBD1. The CDR3 length is 16 residues. The ends lost 7 bases at V and 0 bases at J; junction bases unmatched: 9. The V gene's germline CDR1 is SGHRS and CDR2 YFSETQ.

As regards this clonotype: This CDR3 fails to terminate in the conserved phenylalanine or tryptophan, so it likely reflects a read error. The CDR3 loop is CSAKRADTQYL. In DNA, the CDR3 is TGCAGTGCTAAAAGGGCAGATACGCAGTATCTT. The chain joins TRBV20-1 to TRBJ2-3, with D unclear. Deletions cut 4 bases from V and 4 bases from J, with 6 bases between. Germline loops: CDR1 DFQATT, CDR2 SNEGSKA (reference sequence). This CDR3 comprises 11 residues.

This clonotype was seen more than once but under ten times. The chain links TRBV20-1 to TRBJ2-7; D call uncertain. V dropped 3 bases and J dropped 0 bases, with 6 bases sitting between them. From germline, CDR1 is DFQATT and CDR2 SNEGSKA (reference sequence). CDR3 size: 12 residues. The CDR3: CSARSDSYEQYF. As DNA, the CDR3 is TGCAGTGCTAGGAGCGACTCCTACGAGCAGTACTTC.

The rearrangement joins TRBV7-8 to TRBJ2-4; tentative D call: TRBD2 (5 bases). The CDR3 spans 16 residues. CDR1 and CDR2 from the germline V gene are SGHVS and FQNEAQ. V lost 2 bases, J lost 6 bases, and 17 bases lay in between. CDR3 nucleotides: TGTGCCAGCAGCTTAAGCGCGGGCCTCGTGGGAAACATTCAGTACTTC. Protein: CASSLSAGLVGNIQYF. The entire variable domain, with the rest obtained from reference TRBV7-8 and TRBJ2-4, is as follows: GAGVSQSPRYKVAKRGQDVALRCDPISGHVSLFWYQQALGQGPEFLTYFQNEAQLDKSGLPSDRFFAERPEGSVSTLKIQRTQQEDSAVYLCASSLSAGLVGNIQYFGAGTRLSVL.